The clone carrying this T cell receptor beta chain came up a few times. Its antigen remains unidentified. No treatment of any kind had been given to any patient before thyroid surgery. This record belongs to a study of metastatic and nonmetastatic thyroid tumors. TCRdb reprocessed the PCR reads via MiXCR. Counted here are fewer than 40,000 clones, almost 30% occurring once; the ten biggest clones make up 25% to 35%. This CDR3 contains 11 residues. From germline, CDR1 is LNHDA and CDR2 SQIVND (reference sequence). Trimming pared 8 bases from V and 4 bases from J, leaving 6 bases between. Study-wide findings and caveats: Across blood and tumor, TCR beta diversity in malignant thyroid tumors was reportedly significantly higher than in benign nodules.

The sample taken for sequencing was blood. The chain uses TRBV19 and TRBJ1-3; no definite D call. The TCR originated in a female donor with papillary thyroid cancer or a benign thyroid nodule (not recorded which). Some clones in this sample may be carry-over from other donors' samples. The CDR3 sequence: CASLVGNTIYF. CDR3 DNA sequence: TGTGCCAGTCTGGTGGGAAACACCATATATTTT. The full variable domain, its missing parts supplied by reference TRBV19 and TRBJ1-3, is DGGITQSPKYLFRKEGQNVTLSCEQNLNHDAMYWYRQDPGQGLRLIYYSQIVNDFQKGDIAEGYSVSREKKESFPLTVTSAQKNPTAFYLCASLVGNTIYFGEGSWLTVV.